The text below deals with one T cell receptor beta chain. The sample is drawn from a study of shared clonotypes between healthy human individuals. Naive CD8 cells lacked CD45RO, underwent positive selection for CCR7 and left out terminally differentiated effector memory CD45RA+ cells. TCRdb's copy holds only in-frame clones and misses some; the assay was immunoSEQ multiplex PCR. The profile covers about 1,900,000 clones, with less than 95% appearing a single time and more than 0.9% taken by the ten largest. This TCR came from a man younger than 35 in good health. The specimen sequenced was naive CD8+ T cells sorted from blood.

The CDR3 bases are TGTGCCAGCAGCGTAGGCACAGGTCATCTTGGCGAGCAGTACTTC. As protein: CASSVGTGHLGEQYF. This chain links TRBV9 with TRBJ2-7; possible D gene TRBD1, 5 bases. CDR1 and CDR2 (germline): SGDLS, YYNGEE. Trimming cost V 0 bases and J 6 bases, with 16 bases left between them. This CDR3 is 15 amino acids long.